The clone carrying this T cell receptor beta chain was seen a handful of times. The data were obtained in a study of blood T cell repertoires in COVID-19. Study-wide context: Researchers got acute and convalescent COVID-19 samples from the United States, Italy and Spain.

There are 17 residues in the CDR3. CDR1 is LNHDA and CDR2 is SQIVND in the germline V gene (reference sequence). Trimming took 4 bases from V and 0 from J; bases not matched to a gene: 4. Authors' processing steps: It was from reference gene primer amplification that nucleated cell counts were estimated. Sequenced by immunoSEQ multiplex PCR; TCRdb stores in-frame clones only, minus some. V and J calls and clone size come straight from that table; D and trimming were deduced from the DNA. The profile covers approximately 50,000 clones, with 79% appearing a single time and 20% to 30% taken by the ten largest.

The sample was peripheral blood. The rearrangement joins TRBV19 to TRBJ2-3; the match to TRBD2 covers 13 bases. This clonotype was obtained from an older man with acute or convalescent COVID-19. Here the CDR3 DNA reads TGTGCCAGTAGTAGGAGGACTAGCGGGGGTAGCACAGATACGCAGTATTTT. Translation gives CASSRRTSGGSTDTQYF.